This T cell receptor (beta chain) was retrieved from a study of response to subunit inactivated influenza vaccine. This clonotype showed up just a few times. TCRdb ran MiXCR on the RT-PCR reads and lists one entry per CDR3 protein. The sample comprises 500,000 to 600,000 distinct CDR3 sequences, 11% of which are singletons, and about 10% rests with the top ten. This same sample was also part of a study on T cells expressing NK-cell markers. That study reports: UMIs were included in TCR beta cDNA generated by 5'RACE template switching. Cells sorted as CD3+CD56+NKG2C+, CD3+CD56+NKG2C- and CD3+CD56-NKG2C+ T cells supplied the TCR beta repertoires. Dominant NKG2C+ clonotypes accounted for roughly 1.0-7.0% of CD8+ T cells in six donors.

The sample in question was PBMCs from blood, obtained on the day of vaccination. The TCR was taken from a man aged 50 to 59 who received an inactivated influenza vaccine.

CDR3 in DNA: TGTGCCAGCAGTTTCGAGACGGGCTATAATTCACCCCTCCACTTT. Translation gives CASSFETGYNSPLHF. J is TRBJ1-6 and V is TRBV27; D gene unclear. V dropped 3 bases and J dropped 3 bases, with 9 bases sitting between them. Per germline, CDR1 MNHEY and CDR2 SMNVEV (reference sequence). The CDR3 has 15 amino acids.